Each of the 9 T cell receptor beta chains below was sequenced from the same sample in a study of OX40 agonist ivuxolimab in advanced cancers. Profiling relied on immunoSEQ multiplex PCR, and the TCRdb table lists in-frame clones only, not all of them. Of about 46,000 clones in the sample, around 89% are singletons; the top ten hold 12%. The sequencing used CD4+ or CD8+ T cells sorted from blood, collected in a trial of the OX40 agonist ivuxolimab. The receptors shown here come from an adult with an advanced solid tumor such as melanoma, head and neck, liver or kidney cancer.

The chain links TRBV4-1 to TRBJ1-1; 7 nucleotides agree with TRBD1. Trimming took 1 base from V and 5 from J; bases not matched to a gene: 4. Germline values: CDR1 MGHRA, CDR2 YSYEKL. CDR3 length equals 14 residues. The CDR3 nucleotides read TGCGCCAGCAGCCAAGCACAGGGGTGGACTGAAGCTTTCTTT. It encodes CASSQAQGWTEAFF.

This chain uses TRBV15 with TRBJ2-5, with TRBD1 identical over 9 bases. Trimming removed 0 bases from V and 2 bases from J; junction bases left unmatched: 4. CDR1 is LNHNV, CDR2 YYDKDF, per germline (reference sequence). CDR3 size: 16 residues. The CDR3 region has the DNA TGTGCCACCAGCAGAGAGACAGGGGGGGTTCAAGAGACCCAGTACTTC. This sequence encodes CATSRETGGVQETQYF.

The chain's CDR3 is CASSASGTSSSYEQYF. The CDR3, as DNA: TGTGCCAGCAGTGCCTCCGGGACTAGTAGCTCCTACGAGCAGTACTTC. The V gene is TRBV27, the J gene TRBJ2-7; 8 bases line up with TRBD2. The CDR3 length is 16 residues. Germline CDR1 is MNHEY and CDR2 is SMNVEV (reference sequence). Unmatched junction bases numbered 9, after V lost 5 bases and J lost 0 bases.

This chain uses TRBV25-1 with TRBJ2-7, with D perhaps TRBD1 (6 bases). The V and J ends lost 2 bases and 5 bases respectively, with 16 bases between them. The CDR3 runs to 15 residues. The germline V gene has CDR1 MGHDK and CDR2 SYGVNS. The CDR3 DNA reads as TGTGCCAGCAGTGAAACAGGGCCGCAGATTGACGAGCAGTACTTC. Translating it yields CASSETGPQIDEQYF.

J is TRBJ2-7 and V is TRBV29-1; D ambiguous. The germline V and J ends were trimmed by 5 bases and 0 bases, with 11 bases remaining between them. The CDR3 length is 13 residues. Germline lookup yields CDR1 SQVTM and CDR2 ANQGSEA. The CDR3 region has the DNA TGCAGCGTTTCCCCGGTAGACTCCTACGAGCAGTACTTC. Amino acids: CSVSPVDSYEQYF.

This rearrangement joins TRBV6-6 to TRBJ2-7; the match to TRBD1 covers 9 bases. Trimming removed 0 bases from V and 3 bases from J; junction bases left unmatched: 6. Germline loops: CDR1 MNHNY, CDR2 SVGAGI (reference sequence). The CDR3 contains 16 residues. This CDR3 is CASSYSTGGPDYEQYF. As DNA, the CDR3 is TGTGCCAGCAGTTACTCTACAGGGGGCCCAGACTACGAGCAGTACTTC.

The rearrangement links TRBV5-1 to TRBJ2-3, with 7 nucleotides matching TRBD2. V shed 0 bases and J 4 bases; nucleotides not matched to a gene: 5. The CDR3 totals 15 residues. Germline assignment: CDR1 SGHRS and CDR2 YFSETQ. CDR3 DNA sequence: TGCGCCAGCAGCTTGGGGGCGGGAGCCTCAGATACGCAGTATTTT. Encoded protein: CASSLGAGASDTQYF.

CDR3 region: CASSQWADGTRETQYF. Written as DNA, the CDR3 is TGTGCCAGCAGCCAATGGGCTGATGGGACCCGAGAGACCCAGTACTTC. The V and J genes are TRBV14 and TRBJ2-5; D is tentatively TRBD1 or TRBD2 (5 bases each). Trimming stripped 2 bases from V and 4 bases from J, with 17 bases between. Germline V gene sequence: CDR1 SGHDN, CDR2 FVKESK. The CDR3 runs to 16 residues.

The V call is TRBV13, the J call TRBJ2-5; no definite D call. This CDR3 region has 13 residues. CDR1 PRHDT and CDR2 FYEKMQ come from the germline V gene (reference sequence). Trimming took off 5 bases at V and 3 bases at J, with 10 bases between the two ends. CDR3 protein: CASSPVFKETQYF. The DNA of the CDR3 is TGTGCCAGCAGCCCAGTATTCAAAGAGACCCAGTACTTC.